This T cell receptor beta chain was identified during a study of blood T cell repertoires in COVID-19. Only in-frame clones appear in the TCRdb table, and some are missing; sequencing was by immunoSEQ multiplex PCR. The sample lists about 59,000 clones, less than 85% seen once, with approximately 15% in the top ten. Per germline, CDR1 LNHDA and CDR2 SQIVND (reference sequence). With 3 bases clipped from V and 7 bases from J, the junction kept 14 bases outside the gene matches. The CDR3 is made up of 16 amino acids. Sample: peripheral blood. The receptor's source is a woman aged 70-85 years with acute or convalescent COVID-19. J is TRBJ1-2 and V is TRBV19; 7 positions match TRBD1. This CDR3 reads CASSILDRDLRSGYTF. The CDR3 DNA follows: TGTGCCAGTAGTATCCTCGACAGGGACCTACGGAGTGGCTACACCTTC.